Shown below are 25 T cell receptor beta chains from a single sample sequenced in a study of T-cell reconstitution after alpha-beta-depleted transplantation in children. As it was prepared, the TCRbeta library received unique molecular identifiers. TCRdb itself ran the PCR reads through MiXCR, one entry per CDR3 protein. The sample holds some 460,000 distinct CDR3 sequences; 15% to 20% are singletons and the top ten take under 30%. Sequences were derived from PBMCs, mostly from graft donor cells, sampled 360 days after TCRalphabeta/CD19-depleted stem cell transplant. The origin of the receptors is a boy in the first two years of life who had a stem cell transplant for Wiskott-Aldrich syndrome, so the T cells may come from the graft donor.

This clonotype was detected many times. The chain carries TRBV14 and TRBJ2-5; the match to TRBD1 covers 7 bases. The germline V gene encodes CDR1 SGHDN and CDR2 FVKESK. The CDR3 length is 17 residues. Germline trimming cut 4 bases from V and 2 bases from J; bases unmatched to any gene: 13. The CDR3 protein is CASSRLGAPGQQETQYF. In DNA form, the CDR3 reads TGTGCCAGCAGCCGGCTTGGGGCCCCGGGACAGCAAGAGACCCAGTACTTC.

The sample holds a few counts of this clonotype. CDR3 sequence reads: CASSLGSNRGGANNEQFF. The CDR3 nucleotides are TGTGCCAGCAGCTTAGGATCCAACAGGGGAGGGGCAAACAATGAGCAGTTCTTC. The genes are TRBV11-1 and TRBJ2-1; D is possibly TRBD1 or TRBD2 (7 bases each). The germline V and J ends were trimmed by 1 base and 5 bases, with 21 bases remaining between them. Germline CDR1 and CDR2: SGHAT and FQDESV (reference sequence). The CDR3 has 18 amino acids.

This clonotype showed up just a few times. This rearrangement joins TRBV5-6 to TRBJ2-1; 10 bases line up with TRBD1. After removal of 1 base from V and 2 bases from J, the junction contained 3 bases not matched to a gene. The germline gives CDR1 SGHDT, CDR2 YYEEEE. CDR3 length: 16 residues. CDR3 protein: CASSLPGTGAYNEQFF. CDR3 DNA: TGTGCCAGCAGCTTGCCCGGGACAGGGGCCTACAATGAGCAGTTCTTC.

This clonotype came up a few times. V usage is TRBV5-1 and J usage is TRBJ2-2; 10 bases match TRBD1. The CDR3 sequence is 15 residues long. The junction had 4 bases not matched to a gene; V was cut back by 2 bases and J by 6 bases. Germline V lookup: CDR1 SGHRS, CDR2 YFSETQ. CDR3: CASSFGDRGPGELFF. Written as DNA, the CDR3 is TGCGCCAGCAGCTTCGGGGACAGGGGACCCGGGGAGCTGTTTTTT.

CDR3 nucleotides: TGCAGTGCCCTCGCGTCCGGGGGGGACATTCAGTACTTC. This sequence encodes CSALASGGDIQYF. The gene calls are TRBV20-1 and TRBJ2-4, with 8 bases fitting TRBD2. After removal of 6 bases from V and 8 bases from J, the junction contained 9 bases not matched to a gene. Germline CDR1 and CDR2: DFQATT and SNEGSKA (reference sequence). This CDR3 region has 13 residues.

The chain carries TRBV2 and TRBJ1-1; D is unclear. The CDR3 loop spans 13 amino acids. With 5 bases removed from V and 3 bases from J, the gap between germline ends came to 10 bases. Germline values: CDR1 SNHLY, CDR2 FYNNEI. The CDR3 spells CASSTVRDTEAFF. CDR3 bases: TGTGCCAGCAGTACGGTGCGTGACACTGAAGCTTTCTTT.

This rearrangement joins TRBV28 to TRBJ2-1, with D possibly TRBD1 on 6 matching bases. The CDR3 runs to 18 residues. Trimming removed 7 bases at V and 0 bases at J, with 22 bases between. Germline CDR1 MDHEN, CDR2 SYDVKM. CDR3: CASTPDRILLSSYNEQFF. The CDR3 DNA reads as TGTGCCAGCACCCCGGACAGAATTCTATTAAGCTCCTACAATGAGCAGTTCTTC.

The rearrangement joins TRBV13 to TRBJ2-3, with D perhaps matching TRBD2 (6 bases). Between the trimmed V and J ends, which lost 3 bases and 1 base, there was a span of 14 bases. The CDR3 sequence is 16 residues long. Germline V lookup: CDR1 PRHDT, CDR2 FYEKMQ (reference sequence). The CDR3 DNA reads as TGTGCCAGCAGCTTTCCGCGGGGACGGGGCACAGATACGCAGTATTTT. Translation gives CASSFPRGRGTDTQYF.

The chain employs TRBV21-1 and TRBJ2-5; the D call of TRBD2 is as the table states it, not checked on the DNA. TRBV21-1 is an annotated pseudogene. There are 17 residues in the CDR3. The chain's CDR3 is CASSKAVASGKQETQYF. The CDR3 DNA reads TGTGCCAGCAGCAAAGCAGTGGCTAGCGGGAAACAAGAGACCCAGTACTTC.

The sample holds a few counts of this clonotype. The genes are TRBV9 and TRBJ1-1; TRBD1 might be the D (5 bases). The CDR3 contains 12 residues. The V end was cut by 4 bases, the J end by 7 bases, with 11 bases between. CDR1 and CDR2 (germline): SGDLS, YYNGEE. The chain's CDR3 is CASSPGGYEAFF. The CDR3 DNA follows: TGTGCCAGCAGCCCTGGGGGATATGAAGCTTTCTTT.

The chain uses TRBV5-8 and TRBJ2-3; the match to TRBD1 covers 9 bases. The V segment lost 0 bases and the J segment 5 bases; nucleotides outside the gene matches: 7. CDR1 and CDR2 from the germline V gene are SGHTS and YDEGEE. The CDR3 extends over 16 amino acids. The CDR3, as DNA: TGTGCCAGCAGCTTGGGGAACAGGGGGCATTTAGATACGCAGTATTTT. It encodes CASSLGNRGHLDTQYF.

The rearrangement joins TRBV4-3 to TRBJ2-2; 7 bases agree with TRBD2. CDR3 size: 13 residues. Per the germline V gene, CDR1 is LGHNA and CDR2 is YSLEER. V lost 7 bases to trimming and J lost 7 bases; unmatched junction nucleotides: 6. CDR3 coding DNA: TGCGCCAGCAACCAGGGAGGGGACGGGGAGCTGTTTTTT. It yields the protein CASNQGGDGELFF.

J is TRBJ2-2 and V is TRBV5-1, with TRBD1 identical over 9 bases. Germline V gene lookup returns CDR1 SGHRS and CDR2 YFSETQ. The CDR3 is 15 amino acids. The V gene end was trimmed by 4 bases and the J gene end by 6 bases; junction bases not matched to a gene: 7. CDR3: CASSPGQGGAGELFF. CDR3 bases: TGCGCCAGCAGCCCGGGACAGGGTGGGGCCGGGGAGCTGTTTTTT.

The V and J genes are TRBV11-2 and TRBJ2-6, with D unresolved. CDR3 length: 15 residues. Germline CDR1 and CDR2: SGHAT and FQNNGV. With 4 bases removed from V and 4 bases from J, the gap between germline ends came to 11 bases. The CDR3 DNA reads TGTGCCAGCAGCTACTTGAAGACCGGGGCCAACGTCCTGACTTTC. Its protein product is CASSYLKTGANVLTF.

V and J are TRBV4-1 and TRBJ2-3; no clear D gene. Germline V CDR1 and CDR2: MGHRA, YSYEKL. Trimming took off 5 bases at V and 1 base at J, with 10 bases between the two ends. This CDR3 has 14 amino acids. The CDR3 coding sequence is TGCGCCAGCAGCACGTCGAGAGGCACAGATACGCAGTATTTT. Translating it yields CASSTSRGTDTQYF.

This clonotype was counted only a few times. This rearrangement joins TRBV4-3 to TRBJ2-3; either TRBD1 or TRBD2 may fit D (5 bases each). V was shortened by 4 bases and J by 10 bases, with 15 bases between the two germline ends. The CDR3 runs to 13 residues. Germline CDR1 reads LGHNA; CDR2 reads YSLEER. CDR3 DNA sequence: TGCGCCAGCAGCCCTCATTTTGGGGGAGCGCAGTATTTT. Its translation is CASSPHFGGAQYF.

The chain uses TRBV29-1 and TRBJ2-4; a possible D gene is TRBD1 (6 bases). The CDR3 sequence is 11 residues long. Germline V gene data show CDR1 as SQVTM and CDR2 as ANQGSEA. With 7 bases removed from V and 8 bases from J, the gap between germline ends came to 12 bases. The CDR3 sequence: CSASGEDIQYF. Here the CDR3 DNA reads TGCAGCGCCTCAGGGGAAGACATTCAGTACTTC.

The chain couples TRBV7-9 to TRBJ2-2; D gene ambiguous. The CDR3 has 15 amino acids. Germline values: CDR1 SEHNR, CDR2 FQNEAQ (reference sequence). V was trimmed by 3 bases and J by 1 base, leaving 9 bases between them. Written as DNA, the CDR3 is TGTGCCAGCAGCTTCAGTTTCAGGAACACCGGGGAGCTGTTTTTT. Translating gives CASSFSFRNTGELFF. The variable domain in full, completed from reference TRBV7-9 and TRBJ2-2, reads DTGVSQNPRHKITKRGQNVTFRCDPISEHNRLYWYRQTLGQGPEFLTYFQNEAQLEKSRLLSDRFSAERPKGSFSTLEIQRTEQGDSAMYLCASSFSFRNTGELFFGEGSRLTVL.

V gene TRBV21-1 combines with J gene TRBJ1-4; the table's TRBD1 call for D was not verified on the DNA. TRBV21-1 is a pseudogene locus. The CDR3 length is 16 residues. This chain's CDR3 is CASSTGTGLRDEKLFF. As DNA, the CDR3 is TGTGCCAGCAGCACGGGGACAGGGCTGAGAGATGAAAAACTGTTTTTT.

This chain uses TRBV13 with TRBJ2-1, with D perhaps matching TRBD2 (5 bases). The V gene lost 6 bases and the J gene lost 10 bases, with 13 bases spanning the gap. The V gene's germline CDR1 is PRHDT and CDR2 FYEKMQ (reference sequence). The CDR3 loop spans 12 amino acids. The CDR3 loop is CASSSSVAEQFF. The DNA of the CDR3 is TGTGCCAGCAGTTCCTCCGTAGCGGAGCAGTTCTTC. Full variable domain (outside the CDR3, taken from reference TRBV13 and TRBJ2-1): AAGVIQSPRHLIKEKRETATLKCYPIPRHDTVYWYQQGPGQDPQFLISFYEKMQSDKGSIPDRFSAQQFSDYHSELNMSSLELGDSALYFCASSSSVAEQFFGPGTRLTVL.

This clonotype has at least ten counts. This chain connects TRBV6-4 to TRBJ2-1; D might be TRBD1 (5 bases). Trimming removed 6 bases from V and 7 bases from J, with 13 bases in between. This CDR3 has 13 amino acids. CDR1 is MRHNA, CDR2 SNTAGT, per germline. For the CDR3, the DNA is TGTGCCAGCAGCCCTCTGGGGCAGAATGAGCAGTTCTTC. This gives the protein CASSPLGQNEQFF.

The table lists this clonotype with a few counts. V is TRBV20-1 and J is TRBJ1-6; D not resolved. V gave up 3 bases and J gave up 4 bases, with 7 bases separating them. Germline CDR1 reads DFQATT; CDR2 reads SNEGSKA (reference sequence). CDR3 length: 13 residues. The CDR3, as DNA: TGCAGTGCTAGCGGGCCGTATAATTCACCCCTCCACTTT. Translated: CSASGPYNSPLHF.

The gene calls are TRBV15 and TRBJ2-7; 10 bases match TRBD2. The CDR3 extends over 15 amino acids. CDR1 LNHNV and CDR2 YYDKDF come from the germline V gene (reference sequence). The ends lost 4 bases at V and 7 bases at J; junction bases unmatched: 10. Written as DNA, the CDR3 is TGTGCCACCAGCACCCGGACTAGCGGTGAGCGTGAGCAGTACTTC. It specifies CATSTRTSGEREQYF.

This chain links TRBV20-1 with TRBJ2-3; TRBD1 matches 8 bases. Germline loops: CDR1 DFQATT, CDR2 SNEGSKA (reference sequence). The CDR3 runs to 14 residues. The trim removed 3 bases at V and 4 bases at J, leaving 6 bases unmatched. The chain's CDR3 is CSARTGVFADTQYF. CDR3 in DNA: TGCAGTGCTAGGACAGGGGTTTTCGCAGATACGCAGTATTTT.

This clonotype has just a few counts. The chain uses TRBV25-1 and TRBJ1-1; 11 bases fit TRBD1. J gave up 6 bases and V 1 base, and 7 bases lay outside the gene matches. The CDR3 extends over 16 amino acids. Germline CDR1 reads MGHDK; CDR2 reads SYGVNS. CDR3 bases: TGTGCCAGCAGTGAATCCCGGACAGGGGGCATGCCTGAAGCTTTCTTT. Translated, it gives CASSESRTGGMPEAFF.